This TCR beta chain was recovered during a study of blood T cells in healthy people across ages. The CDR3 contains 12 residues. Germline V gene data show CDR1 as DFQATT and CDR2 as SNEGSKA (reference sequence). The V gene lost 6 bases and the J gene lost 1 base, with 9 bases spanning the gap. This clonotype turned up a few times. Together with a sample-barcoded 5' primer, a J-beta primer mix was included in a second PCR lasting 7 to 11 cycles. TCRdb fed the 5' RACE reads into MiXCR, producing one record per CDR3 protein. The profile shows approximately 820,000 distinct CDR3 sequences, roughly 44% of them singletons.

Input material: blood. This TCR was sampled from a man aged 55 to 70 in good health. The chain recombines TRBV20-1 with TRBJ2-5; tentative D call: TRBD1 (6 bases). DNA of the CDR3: TGCAGTGCCGGACAGTCCCAAGAGACCCAGTACTTC. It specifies CSAGQSQETQYF.